This is a list of T cell receptor beta chains from one sample in a study of blood T cell repertoires in COVID-19. The table came from immunoSEQ multiplex PCR; TCRdb's copy has only in-frame clones and leaves some out. This sample carries 250,000 to 300,000 clones, about 80% of them seen once, and the ten largest clones take 3.3%. Sequences were obtained from peripheral blood. These receptors were taken from a woman over 75 with acute or convalescent COVID-19. The CDR3 runs from the conserved cysteine through the conserved F or W. The D gene is left open where the match is weak. Size is omitted from some rows. Given values are once, few, many or a class for expanded clones.

j_gene	abundance	d_gene	v_gene	CDR3nt	CDR3aa
TRBJ1-2	NA	NA	TRBV6-5	TGTGCCAGCACCGGGACACGGGGTGGCTACACCTTC	CASTGTRGGYTF
TRBJ2-2	NA	TRBD2	TRBV7-9	TGTGCCAGCAGCCCCCGACTAGCGGGAGGGCCGGGGACCGGGGAGCTGTTTTTT	CASSPRLAGGPGTGELFF
TRBJ1-5	NA	NA	TRBV6-1	TGTGCCAGCAGTGAAGCGCGTTTCAGGGGCAGTCAGCCCCAGCATTTT	CASSEARFRGSQPQHF
TRBJ1-2	NA	NA	TRBV5-6	TGTGCCAGCAGCTTTCAGGGATCCTATGGCTACACCTTC	CASSFQGSYGYTF
TRBJ2-2	NA	NA	TRBV12-3/TRBV12-4	TGTGCCAGCAGTAAGACTGAAACCGGGGAGCTGTTTTTT	CASSKTETGELFF
TRBJ2-1	NA	TRBD2	TRBV6-1	TGTGCCAGCAGTGAACCCGGGAGGAGTTACAATGAGCAGTTCTTC	CASSEPGRSYNEQFF
TRBJ1-2	NA	TRBD1	TRBV5-1	TGCGCCAGCAGCTTGCAGGGGGCGCGAGGCTATGGCTACACCTTC	CASSLQGARGYGYTF
TRBJ2-2	once	TRBD1	TRBV27	TGTGCCAGCAGCTACAGGGGCCGTCCGAACACCGGGGAGCTGTTTTTT	CASSYRGRPNTGELFF
TRBJ1-4	NA	NA	TRBV19	TGTGCCAGTACGGAGGGCGTAAAACTGTTTTTT	CASTEGVKLFF
TRBJ1-5	NA	TRBD1	TRBV9	TGTGCCAGCAGCGTGGGCTGGACAGGGGATCAGCCCCAGCATTTT	CASSVGWTGDQPQHF
TRBJ2-5	NA	TRBD1	TRBV7-2	TGTGCCAGCAGTTTTCAGGGGGCAGGGGAGACCCAGTACTTC	CASSFQGAGETQYF
TRBJ2-5	few	NA	TRBV7-9	TGTGCCAGCAGCTTAGCGGGCAGCAAAGAGACCCAGTACTTC	CASSLAGSKETQYF
TRBJ1-5	NA	NA	TRBV10-2	TGCGCCAGCAGTGAGTCAGGGGATAGCAATCAGCCCCAGCATTTT	CASSESGDSNQPQHF
TRBJ2-5	NA	NA	TRBV4-2	TGTGCCAGCAGCCCTTTCGGGGGGCGCAGGCTAGAGACCCAGTACTTC	CASSPFGGRRLETQYF
TRBJ1-3	NA	NA	TRBV30	TGTGCCTGGAGTCGTTTGGGAAACACCATATATTTT	CAWSRLGNTIYF
TRBJ2-3	NA	NA	TRBV2	TGTGCCAGCACCCTGTCAGCGCAGTATTTT	CASTLSAQYF
TRBJ1-2	NA	TRBD1	TRBV23-1	TGCGCCAGCCCGGACAGGAAGAACTATGGCTACACCTTC	CASPDRKNYGYTF
TRBJ1-2	NA	TRBD1	TRBV7-2	TGTGCCAGCAGCTTCATTGGGGGACAGGGGATCTATGGCTACACCTTC	CASSFIGGQGIYGYTF
TRBJ2-3	NA	TRBD2	TRBV7-2	TGTGCCACCGGGAGGTTCACAGATACGCAGTATTTT	CATGRFTDTQYF
TRBJ2-3	few	NA	TRBV30	TGTGCCTGGACGCGGGGGCCGATAGATACGCAGTATTTT	CAWTRGPIDTQYF
TRBJ1-2	few	NA	TRBV19	TGTGCCAGTAGTATATACGGGCAGGAGGGTTGCACCTTC	CASSIYGQEGCTF
TRBJ2-1	NA	TRBD2	TRBV7-9	TGTGCCAGCAGCTCCTCGCTCGGGAGGGCCCGTAATGAGCAGTTCTTC	CASSSSLGRARNEQFF
TRBJ1-2	NA	TRBD1	TRBV11-2	TGTGCCAGCAGCCAGACAGGGATTCTGGGTGGCTACACCTTC	CASSQTGILGGYTF
TRBJ2-1	few	TRBD2	TRBV2	TGTGCCAGCAGTGGCCCACTAGCGGGGGCTGAGCAGTTCTTC	CASSGPLAGAEQFF
TRBJ1-5	NA	NA	TRBV19	TGTGCCAGTAGGTATGGACTGAATAGCAATCAGCCCCAGCATTTT	CASRYGLNSNQPQHF
TRBJ1-1	few	TRBD1	TRBV18	TGTGCCAGCTCACCAGGACAGGGAAGAACTGAAGCTTTCTTT	CASSPGQGRTEAFF
TRBJ2-3	NA	TRBD2	TRBV18	TGTGCCAGCTCACCAGAGGTAGCGGGAGCCGGTACGCAGTATTTT	CASSPEVAGAGTQYF
TRBJ2-7	NA	NA	TRBV18	TGTGCCAGCTCACCACCGGGGCGGGAGCAGTACTTC	CASSPPGREQYF
TRBJ1-4	NA	NA	TRBV2	TGTGCCAGCAGGCAGGTTGAAAAACTGTTTTTT	CASRQVEKLFF
TRBJ2-7	NA	TRBD2	TRBV5-1	TGCGCCAGCAGCATATCGACTAGCGGGAGGTACGAGCAGTACTTC	CASSISTSGRYEQYF
TRBJ2-1	NA	NA	TRBV3-1/TRBV3-2	TGTGCCAGCACCTACGGAGGAGGCTCCTACAATGAGCAGTTCTTC	CASTYGGGSYNEQFF
TRBJ2-5	NA	NA	TRBV5-1	TGCGCCAGCAGCCGGAACAGGGTCCAAGAGACCCAGTACTTC	CASSRNRVQETQYF
TRBJ2-1	NA	TRBD2	TRBV4-2	TGTGCCAGCAGCCAAGTGGGGACTAGCGGGAGGGAAGATGAGCAGTTCTTC	CASSQVGTSGREDEQFF
TRBJ2-5	few	NA	TRBV6-5	TGTGCCAGCATCCCGGGACACAATAACCAAGAGACCCAGTACTTC	CASIPGHNNQETQYF
TRBJ1-4	NA	TRBD1	TRBV18	TGTGCCAGCTCACCCCGGGACAGTAATGAAAAACTGTTTTTT	CASSPRDSNEKLFF
TRBJ1-2	few	NA	TRBV6-1	TGTGCCAGCAGTGACAACCCTCCTTGGTCACTCCGCTATAACTATGGCTACACCTTC	CASSDNPPWSLRYNYGYTF
TRBJ1-1	few	TRBD1	TRBV6-2/TRBV6-3	TGTGCCAGCAGTTACGGGGACAGGTCAAACACTGAAGCTTTCTTT	CASSYGDRSNTEAFF
TRBJ1-5	NA	NA	TRBV19	TGTGCCAGTAACAGGATCAATCAGCCCCAGCATTTT	CASNRINQPQHF
TRBJ2-3	NA	NA	TRBV10-1	TGCGCCAGCGGGGCTCTCGGTAGCACAGATACACAGTATTTT	CASGALGSTDTQYF
TRBJ2-1	NA	NA	TRBV6-1	TGTGCCAGCAGTGAACAGACCACTATCTATGAGCAGTTCTTC	CASSEQTTIYEQFF
TRBJ2-5	NA	TRBD1	TRBV18	TGTGCCAGCTCACGACAGGGGAGTATTGGAGAGACCCAGTACTTC	CASSRQGSIGETQYF
TRBJ1-1	NA	TRBD1	TRBV19	TGTGCCAGTAGTACCCGGGACAGGGGTGTGTACACTGAAGCTTTCTTT	CASSTRDRGVYTEAFF
TRBJ1-5	NA	NA	TRBV12-5	TGTGCTAGTGGCCTGGGGGGGGTTGGGAGCAATCAGCCCCAGCATTTT	CASGLGGVGSNQPQHF
TRBJ2-5	NA	NA	TRBV6-5	TGTGCCAGCAGCTCAACTGTGTACCAAGAGACCCAGTACTTC	CASSSTVYQETQYF
TRBJ1-5	NA	TRBD1	TRBV20-1	TGCAGTGCTAGTCGTATGACAGGGGGCGGGCAGCCCCAGCATTTT	CSASRMTGGGQPQHF
TRBJ2-2	NA	TRBD2	TRBV7-6	TGTGCCAGCAGCTTAGCCACTAGCGGGGGAAACACCGGGGAGCTGTTTTTT	CASSLATSGGNTGELFF
TRBJ2-1	NA	TRBD2	TRBV5-1	TGCGCCAGCAGCTTGACTAGCGGGAGGGGTAATGAGCAGTTCTTC	CASSLTSGRGNEQFF
TRBJ1-1	NA	NA	TRBV18	TGTGCCAGCTCACCACAGGGGATGAACACTGAAGCTTTCTTT	CASSPQGMNTEAFF
TRBJ1-2	NA	NA	TRBV24-1	TGTGCCACCAGTGATTTGAACAGTTTCCCCTATGGCTACACCTTC	CATSDLNSFPYGYTF